These T cell receptor beta chains were read from a single sample in a study of control samples from healthy donors and cancer patients. Profiling relied on immunoSEQ multiplex PCR, and the TCRdb table lists in-frame clones only, not all of them. The sample lists about 70,000 clones; approximately 84% were seen once. The sequenced material came from blood. Source of these receptors: a man aged 50 or older in good health. The CDR3 runs from the conserved cysteine through the conserved F or W. D genes are given only for firm matches. Not all rows give a size; the values are once, few, many and, for expanded clones, a class.

clone_size | j_call | d_call | v_call | cdr3_nt | cdr3_aa
few | TRBJ2-7 | . | TRBV11-3 | TGTGCCAGCAGCACGGGACGGGCTTCCTACGAGCAGTACTTC | CASSTGRASYEQYF
. | TRBJ1-2 | TRBD1 | TRBV28 | TGTGCCAGCAGGTCCGGGACAGGGTTTGGCTACACCTTC | CASRSGTGFGYTF
. | TRBJ2-7 | . | TRBV19 | TGTGCCAGTAGTAAAGTATCGGGGGACGAGCAGTACTTC | CASSKVSGDEQYF
. | TRBJ1-6 | . | TRBV6-5 | TGTGCCAGCAGTCAGGAACTAACCTATAATTCACCCCTCCACTTT | CASSQELTYNSPLHF
. | TRBJ2-7 | TRBD2 | TRBV4-3 | TGCGCCAGCAGCCAAGCTAGCGGGGGGGCGGGCTACGAGCAGTACTTC | CASSQASGGAGYEQYF
. | TRBJ2-7 | . | TRBV2 | TGTGCCAGCAGTGAAGAGCGGACCTACGAGCAGTACTTC | CASSEERTYEQYF
. | TRBJ1-2 | . | TRBV11-2 | TGTGCCAGCAGCTTATGGGGGGCAAGCCCCTATGGCTACACCTTC | CASSLWGASPYGYTF
. | TRBJ2-5 | TRBD1 | TRBV19 | TGTGCCAGTAGTACTCGGACAGGGAGAGAGACCCAGTACTTC | CASSTRTGRETQYF
once | TRBJ2-7 | TRBD2 | TRBV5-1 | TGCGCCAGCAGCTCCCCCCGGAATAGCGGGGATGTCGACGAGCAGTACTTC | CASSSPRNSGDVDEQYF
. | TRBJ2-5 | . | TRBV6-5 | TGTGCCAGCAGTTCCCCGGGACTGGGAGGGGGGACCCAGTACTTC | CASSSPGLGGGTQYF
. | TRBJ1-1 | . | TRBV6-5 | TGTGCCAGCAGTTACTCAGCGGGGAACACTGAAGCTTTCTTT | CASSYSAGNTEAFF
. | TRBJ2-1 | . | TRBV30 | TGTGCCTGGAGTGTAGGTGGTGGATCCTACAATGAGCAGTTCTTC | CAWSVGGGSYNEQFF
once | TRBJ1-1 | . | TRBV7-2 | TGTGCCAGCAGCTTAATACCCAGGGGCGGCACTGAAGCTTTCTTT | CASSLIPRGGTEAFF
. | TRBJ1-6 | . | TRBV14 | TGTGCCAGCAGCCAAGGGCAGGGAAGTAATTCACCCCTCCACTTT | CASSQGQGSNSPLHF
. | TRBJ2-1 | . | TRBV6-5 | TGTGCCAGCAGGCAACAGGGAAACTCCTACAATGAGCAGTTCTTC | CASRQQGNSYNEQFF
. | TRBJ2-2 | TRBD2 | TRBV4-3 | TGCGCCAGCAGCCAAGAGGATCCGGGAGGCCCGGAGGAGCTGTTTTTT | CASSQEDPGGPEELFF
. | TRBJ2-4 | . | TRBV4-1 | TGCGCCAGCAGCCAAGGGATGTTTGAGGGGCCAAAAAACATTCAGTACTTC | CASSQGMFEGPKNIQYF
. | TRBJ1-4 | . | TRBV6-2/TRBV6-3 | TGTGCCAGCAGTTTGAACCGGGCCACGAATGAAAAACTGTTTTTT | CASSLNRATNEKLFF
. | TRBJ2-3 | TRBD1 | TRBV6-5 | TGTGCCAGCAGCCAACAGGGGGCCGGCACAGATACGCAGTATTTT | CASSQQGAGTDTQYF
. | TRBJ1-2 | . | TRBV7-2 | TGTGCCAGCAGCTTACGGGGGGTGGGGCAAGCTAACTATGGCTACACCTTC | CASSLRGVGQANYGYTF
. | TRBJ2-1 | TRBD2 | TRBV28 | TGTGCCAGCAGTTTGGAGGACGGGAGGGCGCGGAATGAGCAGTTCTTC | CASSLEDGRARNEQFF
once | TRBJ2-5 | . | TRBV5-8 | TGTGCCAGCAGCTTATTAGAGACCCAGTACTTC | CASSLLETQYF
. | TRBJ2-3 | . | TRBV6-2/TRBV6-3 | TGTGCCAGCAGCCAATGGGGGGCCAGTACAGATACGCAGTATTTT | CASSQWGASTDTQYF
. | TRBJ1-2 | . | TRBV4-1 | TGCGCCAGCAGCCACCACGGGGAGTATGGCTACACCTTC | CASSHHGEYGYTF
. | TRBJ2-5 | . | TRBV25-1 | TGTGCCAGCAGGATAGGGGCAGAGACCCAGTACTTC | CASRIGAETQYF
. | TRBJ2-3 | TRBD2 | TRBV4-1 | TGCGCCAGCAGCCCCGGACTAGCGGGGGGACTAACAGATACGCAGTATTTT | CASSPGLAGGLTDTQYF
. | TRBJ1-1 | TRBD1 | TRBV29-1 | TGCAGCGTTGAAGAGGACAGGGGGAACACTGAAGCTTTCTTT | CSVEEDRGNTEAFF
. | TRBJ2-1 | . | TRBV11-2 | TGTGCCAGCAGCAAGGGACCCCAAGAGCAGTTCTTC | CASSKGPQEQFF
. | TRBJ1-2 | . | TRBV11-1 | TGTGCCAGCAGGAGTCGGGGGGCCGGTGGCTACACCTTC | CASRSRGAGGYTF
. | TRBJ2-7 | TRBD2 | TRBV6-7 | TGTGCCAGCAGTTCCACGGCGGCTAGCGGGGGGCTCTCCTACGAGCAGTACTTC | CASSSTAASGGLSYEQYF
. | TRBJ2-1 | . | TRBV27 | TGTGCCAGCAGGTCTCCGGGTTCCTACAATGAGCAGTTCTTC | CASRSPGSYNEQFF
. | TRBJ1-6 | . | TRBV7-9 | TGTGCCAGCAGCTTACATAGGAGGGGCATTCGATCACCCCTCCACTTT | CASSLHRRGIRSPLHF
. | TRBJ1-6 | TRBD1 | TRBV5-1 | TGCGCCAGCAGCCGGGACAGGGTGGGTTCACCCCTCCACTTT | CASSRDRVGSPLHF
few | TRBJ1-1 | . | TRBV6-5 | TGTGCCAGCAGTTCGGTCGGCACTGAAGCTTTCTTT | CASSSVGTEAFF
. | TRBJ1-6 | TRBD1 | TRBV27 | TGTGCCAGCAGTAAATTAAGACAGGGTAATTCACCCCTCCACTTT | CASSKLRQGNSPLHF
. | TRBJ2-1 | TRBD2 | TRBV4-2 | TGTGCCAGCAGCGCCCGCCCTAGCGGGAGCTTTCCTAATGAGCAGTTCTTC | CASSARPSGSFPNEQFF
. | TRBJ2-1 | TRBD2 | TRBV11-3 | TGTGCCAGCAGCGCGCGGACTAGCGGACCTGAGCAGTTCTTC | CASSARTSGPEQFF